This entry lists 16 T cell receptor beta chains sequenced from one sample in a study of T cell responses to AZD1222 COVID-19 vaccine. Measured with immunoSEQ multiplex PCR; TCRdb has only the in-frame clones, and not every one. The sample lists about 48,000 clones, 70% to 90% occurring once. Sequencing used peripheral blood, obtained 28 days after the second AZD1222 dose. These receptors originate from an adult who received the AZD1222 COVID-19 vaccine.

The chain has TRBV3-1 (or the pseudogene TRBV3-2) and TRBJ2-7; TRBD2 aligns across 7 bases. The CDR3 is 13 residues long. Germline CDR1 reads LGHDT; CDR2 reads YNNKEL (reference sequence). V was clipped by 6 bases and J by 3 bases; unmatched bases: 5. CDR3 DNA sequence: TGTGCCAGCAGGGCCGGCGGGAGCTACGAGCAGTACTTC. Encoded protein: CASRAGGSYEQYF.

V and J are TRBV28 and TRBJ2-7, with D uncertain. Trimming stripped 6 bases from V and 1 base from J, with 13 bases between. Germline lookup yields CDR1 MDHEN and CDR2 SYDVKM. This CDR3 comprises 14 residues. This chain's CDR3 is CASRPPGNSYEQYF. CDR3 nucleotides: TGTGCCAGCAGGCCCCCAGGAAATTCCTACGAGCAGTACTTC. Looking up the rest from reference TRBV28 and TRBJ2-7 gives the full variable domain: DVKVTQSSRYLVKRTGEKVFLECVQDMDHENMFWYRQDPGLGLRLIYFSYDVKMKEKGDIPEGYSVSREKKERFSLILESASTNQTSMYLCASRPPGNSYEQYFGPGTRLTVT.

The rearrangement joins TRBV6-1 to TRBJ2-3; tentative D call: TRBD2 (5 bases). This CDR3 is 14 amino acids long. V dropped 2 bases and J dropped 3 bases, with 9 bases sitting between them. Germline-derived CDR1 and CDR2 are MNHNS and SASEGT. In DNA, the CDR3 is TGTGCCAGCAGTGAACTCGAGGGAACAGATACGCAGTATTTT. Translated, it gives CASSELEGTDTQYF.

V gene TRBV27 combines with J gene TRBJ1-4; no reliable D call. The CDR3 contains 13 residues. Looked up from germline, CDR1 is MNHEY and CDR2 is SMNVEV (reference sequence). V was clipped by 3 bases and J by 5 bases, with 7 bases between them. The DNA of the CDR3 is TGTGCCAGCAGTTTTAGTGGGAATGAAAAACTGTTTTTT. It is translated as CASSFSGNEKLFF.

The V gene is TRBV3-1 (or the pseudogene TRBV3-2), the J gene TRBJ2-3, with 7 bases fitting TRBD2. The germline V gene has CDR1 LGHDT and CDR2 YNNKEL (reference sequence). The trim removed 3 bases at V and 6 bases at J, leaving 9 bases unmatched. The CDR3 is 15 amino acids. The CDR3 nucleotides are TGTGCCAGCAGCCAGAACGCGGGAGACCCCGATACGCAGTATTTT. Protein sequence: CASSQNAGDPDTQYF.

V gene TRBV5-8 combines with J gene TRBJ2-3, with D perhaps matching TRBD2 (6 bases). This CDR3 comprises 14 residues. Trimming left V 4 bases short and J 4 bases short, with 13 bases between. In germline, CDR1 is SGHTS, CDR2 YDEGEE. CDR3 coding DNA: TGTGCCAGCAGCCCCGGGGGTTCAGCAGATACGCAGTATTTT. It specifies CASSPGGSADTQYF.

CDR3 protein: CASNTKGIASTDTQYF. The CDR3 bases are TGTGCCAGTAACACGAAGGGAATAGCTAGCACAGATACGCAGTATTTT. The chain is built from TRBV19 and TRBJ2-3; D gene uncertain. The V gene's germline CDR1 is LNHDA and CDR2 SQIVND (reference sequence). The length of the CDR3 is 16 residues. Trimming took off 7 bases at V and 0 bases at J, with 17 bases between the two ends.

In this sample, this clone turned up once. The CDR3 DNA reads TGTGCCAGCAGTGAACAGGTTCGCGAGCAGTACTTC. Protein: CASSEQVREQYF. This chain uses TRBV6-1 with TRBJ2-7; D remains unclear. Trimming removed 2 bases at V and 6 bases at J, with 8 bases between. In germline, CDR1 is MNHNS, CDR2 SASEGT. This CDR3 spans 12 amino acids.

The rearrangement links TRBV2 to TRBJ2-1, with 7 bases matching TRBD1. From germline, CDR1 is SNHLY and CDR2 FYNNEI. The CDR3 sequence is 15 residues long. The J segment lost 4 bases and the V segment lost 1 base, leaving 4 bases of the junction unmatched. Written as DNA, the CDR3 is TGTGCCAGCAGTGAAGGGCAGGGGGAATACAATGAGCAGTTCTTC. This encodes CASSEGQGEYNEQFF.

DNA of the CDR3: TGTGCCAGCAGCTTAGTGCAGGCCCCTGGGGCATACGAGCAGTACTTC. It encodes CASSLVQAPGAYEQYF. This chain connects TRBV7-2 to TRBJ2-7; possibly TRBD1 for D (5 bases). The V end was cut by 1 base, the J end by 4 bases, with 17 bases between. Germline loops: CDR1 SGHTA, CDR2 FQGNSA. The length of the CDR3 is 16 residues.

This chain uses TRBV28 with TRBJ2-7, with D possibly TRBD1 on 7 matching bases. CDR1 and CDR2 (germline): MDHEN, SYDVKM. Trimming shortened V by 7 bases and J by 10 bases, and 17 bases separated the two germline ends. The CDR3 is 12 amino acids. CDR3 region: CASTSGGPIQYF. In DNA form, the CDR3 reads TGTGCCAGCACCTCAGGGGGGCCCATACAGTACTTC.

The rearrangement links TRBV6-4 to TRBJ1-1; D remains ambiguous. The CDR3 spans 14 residues. Trimming left V 5 bases short and J 1 base short, with 11 bases between. Germline V gene lookup returns CDR1 MRHNA and CDR2 SNTAGT. CDR3 loop: CASSSTTRNTEAFF. CDR3 bases: TGTGCCAGCAGTTCGACAACCCGGAACACTGAAGCTTTCTTT.

The V and J genes are TRBV19 and TRBJ2-1; a possible D gene is TRBD2 (5 bases). The CDR3 is 12 residues long. Germline lookup yields CDR1 LNHDA and CDR2 SQIVND (reference sequence). Trimming removed 9 bases at V and 4 bases at J, with 10 bases between. CDR3 nucleotides: TGTGCCAGCCGACGGGATTACAATGAGCAGTTCTTC. It translates to CASRRDYNEQFF.

Note on this clone: The same CDR3 also results from other DNA sequences found in this sample. The genes are TRBV11-2 and TRBJ2-5; TRBD2 might be the D (5 bases). From germline, CDR1 is SGHAT and CDR2 FQNNGV. Deletions cut 6 bases from V and 5 bases from J, with 7 bases between. The CDR3 loop spans 11 amino acids. CDR3 sequence reads: CASSPSETQYF. The CDR3 DNA follows: TGTGCCAGCAGTCCTAGCGAGACCCAGTACTTC.

Concerning this clone: At the DNA level, this CDR3 is encoded by other sequences in the same sample as well. The chain couples TRBV19 to TRBJ2-7, with D perhaps TRBD2 (6 bases). Looked up from germline, CDR1 is LNHDA and CDR2 is SQIVND (reference sequence). Trimming shortened V by 1 base and J by 1 base, and 11 bases separated the two germline ends. CDR3 size: 15 residues. The CDR3 here is CASSIGLGGSYEQYF. The CDR3 DNA follows: TGTGCCAGTAGTATAGGGTTGGGAGGTTCCTACGAGCAGTACTTC.

This chain links TRBV7-7 with TRBJ2-1; unclear D gene. Germline CDR1 is SSHAT and CDR2 is FNYEAQ (reference sequence). The CDR3 covers 14 residues. V was pared by 1 base and J by 6 bases, with 10 bases between. The CDR3 loop is CASSLDTGSNEQFF. In DNA form, the CDR3 reads TGTGCCAGCAGCTTAGATACCGGAAGCAATGAGCAGTTCTTC.